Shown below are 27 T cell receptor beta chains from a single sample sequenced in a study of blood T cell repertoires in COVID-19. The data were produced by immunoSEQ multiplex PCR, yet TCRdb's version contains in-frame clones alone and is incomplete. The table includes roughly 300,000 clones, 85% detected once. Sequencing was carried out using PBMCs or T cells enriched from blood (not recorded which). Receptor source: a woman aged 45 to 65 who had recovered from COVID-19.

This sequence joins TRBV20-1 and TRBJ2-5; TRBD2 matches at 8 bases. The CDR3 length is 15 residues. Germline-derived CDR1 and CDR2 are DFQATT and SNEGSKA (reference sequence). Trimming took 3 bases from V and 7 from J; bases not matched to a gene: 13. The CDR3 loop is CSASQLLAGRATQYF. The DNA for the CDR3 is TGCAGTGCTAGTCAGTTGCTAGCGGGCAGGGCGACCCAGTACTTC.

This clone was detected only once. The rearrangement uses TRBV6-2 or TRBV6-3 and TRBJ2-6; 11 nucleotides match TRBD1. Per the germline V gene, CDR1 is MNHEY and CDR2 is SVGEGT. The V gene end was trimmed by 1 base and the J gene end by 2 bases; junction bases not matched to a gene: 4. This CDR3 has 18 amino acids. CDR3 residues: CASSYFGQGAAGANVLTF. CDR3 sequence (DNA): TGTGCCAGCAGTTACTTTGGACAGGGGGCGGCTGGGGCCAACGTCCTGACTTTC.

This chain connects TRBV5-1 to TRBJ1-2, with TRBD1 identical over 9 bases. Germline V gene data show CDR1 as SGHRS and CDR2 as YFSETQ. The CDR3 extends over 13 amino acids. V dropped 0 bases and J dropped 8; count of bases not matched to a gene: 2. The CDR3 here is CASSLGTGEGYTF. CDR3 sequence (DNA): TGCGCCAGCAGCTTGGGGACAGGGGAGGGCTACACCTTC.

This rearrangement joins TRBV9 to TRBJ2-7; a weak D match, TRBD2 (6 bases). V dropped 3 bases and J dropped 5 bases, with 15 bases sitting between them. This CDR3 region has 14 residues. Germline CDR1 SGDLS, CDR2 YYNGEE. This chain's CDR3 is CASSGGVGVDEQYF. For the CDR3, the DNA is TGTGCCAGCAGCGGCGGGGTGGGGGTTGACGAGCAGTACTTC.

This CDR3 reads CATSDGTGDIADTQYF. As DNA, the CDR3 is TGTGCCACCAGTGACGGGACAGGGGACATCGCAGATACGCAGTATTTT. The rearrangement uses TRBV24-1 and TRBJ2-3; TRBD1 agrees at 10 bases. The J segment lost 4 bases and the V segment lost 4 bases, leaving 7 bases of the junction unmatched. The V gene's germline CDR1 is KGHDR and CDR2 SFDVKD. The CDR3 length is 16 residues.

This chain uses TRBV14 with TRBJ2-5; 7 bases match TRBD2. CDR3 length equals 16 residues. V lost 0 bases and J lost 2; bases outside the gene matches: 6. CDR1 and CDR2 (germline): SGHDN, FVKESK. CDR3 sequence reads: CASSQDFASGQETQYF. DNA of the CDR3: TGTGCCAGCAGCCAAGATTTTGCTAGCGGACAAGAGACCCAGTACTTC. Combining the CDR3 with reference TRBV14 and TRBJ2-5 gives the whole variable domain EAGVTQFPSHSVIEKGQTVTLRCDPISGHDNLYWYRRVMGKEIKFLLHFVKESKQDESGMPNNRFLAERTGGTYSTLKVQPAELEDSGVYFCASSQDFASGQETQYFGPGTRLLVL.

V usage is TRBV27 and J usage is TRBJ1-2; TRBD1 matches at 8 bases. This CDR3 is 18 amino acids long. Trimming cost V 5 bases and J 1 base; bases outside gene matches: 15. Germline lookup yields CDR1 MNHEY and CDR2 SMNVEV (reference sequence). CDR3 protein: CASSALLPQGAINYGYTF. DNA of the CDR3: TGTGCCAGCAGTGCCCTCCTCCCCCAGGGGGCAATTAACTATGGCTACACCTTC.

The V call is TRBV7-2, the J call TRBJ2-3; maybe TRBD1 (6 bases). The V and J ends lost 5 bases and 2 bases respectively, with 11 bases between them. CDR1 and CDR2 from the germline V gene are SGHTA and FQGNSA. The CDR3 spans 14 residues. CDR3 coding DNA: TGTGCCAGCAGCACAAGACAGGTCACAGATACGCAGTATTTT. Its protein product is CASSTRQVTDTQYF. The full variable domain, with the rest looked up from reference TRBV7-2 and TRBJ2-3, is GAGVSQSPSNKVTEKGKDVELRCDPISGHTALYWYRQSLGQGLEFLIYFQGNSAPDKSGLPSDRFSAERTGGSVSTLTIQRTQQEDSAVYLCASSTRQVTDTQYFGPGTRLTVL.

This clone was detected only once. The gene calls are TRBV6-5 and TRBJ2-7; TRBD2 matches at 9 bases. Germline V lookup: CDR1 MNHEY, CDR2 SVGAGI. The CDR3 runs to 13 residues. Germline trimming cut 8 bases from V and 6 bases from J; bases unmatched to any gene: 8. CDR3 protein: CASGPGTSSEQYF. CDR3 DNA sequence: TGTGCCAGCGGTCCCGGGACTAGCTCCGAGCAGTACTTC.

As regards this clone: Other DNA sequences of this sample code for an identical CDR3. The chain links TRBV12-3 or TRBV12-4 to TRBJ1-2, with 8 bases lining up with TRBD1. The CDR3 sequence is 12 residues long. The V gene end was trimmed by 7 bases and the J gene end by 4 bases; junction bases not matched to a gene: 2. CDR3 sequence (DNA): TGTGCCAGCACTACAGGGGGCTATGGCTACACCTTC. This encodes CASTTGGYGYTF.

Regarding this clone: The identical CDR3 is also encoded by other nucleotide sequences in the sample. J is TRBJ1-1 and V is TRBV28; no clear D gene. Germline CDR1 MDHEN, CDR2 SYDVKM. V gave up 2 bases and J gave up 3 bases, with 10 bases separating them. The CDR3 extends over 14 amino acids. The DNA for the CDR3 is TGTGCCAGCAGTTTAGTTGGGAGATACACTGAAGCTTTCTTT. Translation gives CASSLVGRYTEAFF.

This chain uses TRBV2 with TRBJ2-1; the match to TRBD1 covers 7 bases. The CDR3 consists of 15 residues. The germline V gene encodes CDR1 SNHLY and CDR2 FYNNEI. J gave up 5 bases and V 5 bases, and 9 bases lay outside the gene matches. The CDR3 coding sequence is TGTGCCAGCAGTCCCGGGACAGCTAGCCACAATGAGCAGTTCTTC. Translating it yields CASSPGTASHNEQFF.

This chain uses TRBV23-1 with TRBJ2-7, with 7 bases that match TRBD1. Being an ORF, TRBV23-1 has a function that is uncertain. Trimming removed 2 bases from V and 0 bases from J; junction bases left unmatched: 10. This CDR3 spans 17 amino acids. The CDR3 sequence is CASSQDGDRVSSYEQYF. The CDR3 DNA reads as TGCGCCAGCAGTCAAGACGGCGACAGGGTAAGCTCCTACGAGCAGTACTTC.

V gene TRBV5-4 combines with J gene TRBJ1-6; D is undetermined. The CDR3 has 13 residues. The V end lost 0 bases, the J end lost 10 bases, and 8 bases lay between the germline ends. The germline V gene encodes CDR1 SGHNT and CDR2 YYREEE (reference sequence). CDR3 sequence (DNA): TGTGCCAGCAGCTTGGGAAGAGGCTCACCCCTCCACTTT. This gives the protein CASSLGRGSPLHF.

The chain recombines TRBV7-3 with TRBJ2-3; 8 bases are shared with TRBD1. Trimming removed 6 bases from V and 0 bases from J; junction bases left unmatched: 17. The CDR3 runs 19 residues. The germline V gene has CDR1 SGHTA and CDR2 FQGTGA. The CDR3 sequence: CASSSIGQGKNPSTDTQYF. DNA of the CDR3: TGTGCCAGCAGTTCTATAGGACAGGGAAAGAACCCTAGCACAGATACGCAGTATTTT.

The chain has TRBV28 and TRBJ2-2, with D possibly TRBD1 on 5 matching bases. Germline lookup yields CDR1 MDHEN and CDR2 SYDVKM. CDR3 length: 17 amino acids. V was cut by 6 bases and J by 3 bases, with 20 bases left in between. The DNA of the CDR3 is TGTGCCAGCAGCCATAGATACCTGGACACTCACACCGGGGAGCTGTTTTTT. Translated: CASSHRYLDTHTGELFF.

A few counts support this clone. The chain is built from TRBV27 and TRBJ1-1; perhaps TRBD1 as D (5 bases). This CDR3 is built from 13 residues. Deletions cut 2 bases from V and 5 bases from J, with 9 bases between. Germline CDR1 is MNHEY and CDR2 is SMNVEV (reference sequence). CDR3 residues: CASSLQGLTEAFF. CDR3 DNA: TGTGCCAGCAGTTTACAGGGATTGACTGAAGCTTTCTTT.

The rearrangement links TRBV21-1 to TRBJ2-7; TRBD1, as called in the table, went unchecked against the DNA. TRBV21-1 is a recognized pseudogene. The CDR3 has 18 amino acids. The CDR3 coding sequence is TGTGCCAGCAGCCGGGACAGGGGGCAACAGTACCCATTCTACGAGCAGTACTTC. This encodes CASSRDRGQQYPFYEQYF.

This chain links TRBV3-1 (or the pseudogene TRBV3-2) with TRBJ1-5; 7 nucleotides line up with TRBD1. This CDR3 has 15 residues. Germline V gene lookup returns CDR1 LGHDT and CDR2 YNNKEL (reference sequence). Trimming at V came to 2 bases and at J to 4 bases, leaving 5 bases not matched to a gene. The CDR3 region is CASSQRQGVNQPQHF. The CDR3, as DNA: TGTGCCAGCAGCCAACGGCAGGGGGTGAATCAGCCCCAGCATTTT.

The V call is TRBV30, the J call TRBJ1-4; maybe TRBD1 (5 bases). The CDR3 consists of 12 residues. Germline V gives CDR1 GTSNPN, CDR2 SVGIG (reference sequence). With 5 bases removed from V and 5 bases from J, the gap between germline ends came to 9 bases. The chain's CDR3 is CAWEGLNEKLFF. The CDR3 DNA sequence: TGTGCCTGGGAGGGACTAAATGAAAAACTGTTTTTT.

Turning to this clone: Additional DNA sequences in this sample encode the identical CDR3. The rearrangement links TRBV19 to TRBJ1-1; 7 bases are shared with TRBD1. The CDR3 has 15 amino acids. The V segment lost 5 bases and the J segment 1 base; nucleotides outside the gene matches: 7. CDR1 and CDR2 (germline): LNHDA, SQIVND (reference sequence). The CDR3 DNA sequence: TGTGCCAGTAGTGCCAGGGACAGAGGGAACACTGAAGCTTTCTTT. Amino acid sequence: CASSARDRGNTEAFF.

The CDR3 DNA reads TGCGCCAGCAGCTTGATTTGGCTAGCGGTCACCGGGGAGCTGTTTTTT. Protein sequence: CASSLIWLAVTGELFF. This rearrangement joins TRBV5-1 to TRBJ2-2; 7 bases agree with TRBD2. Trimming cost V 1 base and J 4 bases; bases outside gene matches: 7. The CDR3 sequence is 16 residues long. Germline values: CDR1 SGHRS, CDR2 YFSETQ.

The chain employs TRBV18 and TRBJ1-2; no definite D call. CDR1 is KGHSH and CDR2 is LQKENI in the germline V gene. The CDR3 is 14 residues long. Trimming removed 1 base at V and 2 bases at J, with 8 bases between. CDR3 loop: CASSPRRSNYGYTF. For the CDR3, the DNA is TGTGCCAGCTCACCACGGCGTAGCAACTATGGCTACACCTTC.

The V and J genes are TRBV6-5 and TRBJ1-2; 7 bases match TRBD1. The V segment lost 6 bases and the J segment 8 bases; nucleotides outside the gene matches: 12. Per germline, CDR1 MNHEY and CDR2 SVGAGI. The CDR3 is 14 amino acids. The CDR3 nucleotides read TGTGCCAGCAGATACCCCGACAGGGTGAGAGGCTACACCTTC. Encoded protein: CASRYPDRVRGYTF.

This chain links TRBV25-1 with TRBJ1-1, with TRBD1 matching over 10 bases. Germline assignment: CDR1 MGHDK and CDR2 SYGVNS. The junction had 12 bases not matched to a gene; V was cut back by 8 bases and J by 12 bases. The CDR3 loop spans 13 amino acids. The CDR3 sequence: CASSLGTGVPSFF. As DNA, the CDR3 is TGTGCCAGCTCGCTCGGGACAGGGGTTCCGTCTTTCTTT.

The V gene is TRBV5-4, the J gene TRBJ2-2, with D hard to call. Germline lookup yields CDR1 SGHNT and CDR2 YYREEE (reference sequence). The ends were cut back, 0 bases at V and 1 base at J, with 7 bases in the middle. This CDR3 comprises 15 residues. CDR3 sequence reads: CASSLDPRNTGELFF. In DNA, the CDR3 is TGTGCCAGCAGCTTGGACCCGAGGAACACCGGGGAGCTGTTTTTT.

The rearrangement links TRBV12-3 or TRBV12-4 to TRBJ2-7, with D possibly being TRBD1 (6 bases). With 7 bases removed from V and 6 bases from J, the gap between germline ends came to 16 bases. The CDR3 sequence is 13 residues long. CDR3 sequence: CASNRDTEREQYF. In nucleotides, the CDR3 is TGTGCCAGCAATCGGGACACCGAGCGCGAGCAGTACTTC.